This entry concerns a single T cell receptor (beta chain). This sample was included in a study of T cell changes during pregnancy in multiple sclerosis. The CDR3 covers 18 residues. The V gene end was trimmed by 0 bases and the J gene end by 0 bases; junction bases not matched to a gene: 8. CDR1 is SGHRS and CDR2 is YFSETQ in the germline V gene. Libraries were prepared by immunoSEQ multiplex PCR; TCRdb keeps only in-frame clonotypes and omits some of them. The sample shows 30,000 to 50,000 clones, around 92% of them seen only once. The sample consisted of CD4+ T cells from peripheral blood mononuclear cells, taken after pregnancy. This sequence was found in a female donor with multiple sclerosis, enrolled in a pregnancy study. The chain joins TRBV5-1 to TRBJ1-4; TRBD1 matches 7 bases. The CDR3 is CASSLDLSGGPTNEKLFF. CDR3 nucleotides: TGCGCCAGCAGCTTGGATTTGTCAGGGGGACCAACTAATGAAAAACTGTTTTTT.